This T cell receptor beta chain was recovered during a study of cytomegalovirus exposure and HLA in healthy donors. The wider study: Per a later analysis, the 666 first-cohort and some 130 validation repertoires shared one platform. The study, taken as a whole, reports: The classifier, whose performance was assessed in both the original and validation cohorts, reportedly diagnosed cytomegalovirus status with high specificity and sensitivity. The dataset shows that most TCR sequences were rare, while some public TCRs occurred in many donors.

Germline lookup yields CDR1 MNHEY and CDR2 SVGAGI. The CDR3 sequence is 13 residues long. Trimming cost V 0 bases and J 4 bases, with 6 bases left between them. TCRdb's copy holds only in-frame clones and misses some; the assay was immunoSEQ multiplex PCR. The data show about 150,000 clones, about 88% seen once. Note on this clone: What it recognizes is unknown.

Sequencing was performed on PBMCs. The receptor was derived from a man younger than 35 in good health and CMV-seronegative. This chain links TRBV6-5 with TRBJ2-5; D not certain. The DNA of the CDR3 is TGTGCCAGCAGTTACTCCCCGGGAGAGACCCAGTACTTC. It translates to CASSYSPGETQYF.